The following is a T cell receptor beta chain sequence with its context. Its antigen is currently unknown. This record belongs to a study of CD8 T cells in Susac syndrome. Findings of the study overall: Clonal expansion did not appear in Susac syndrome CD4+ T cell repertoires.

CDR1 and CDR2 from the germline V gene are KGHSH and LQKENI. The V gene lost 6 bases and the J gene lost 0 bases, with 12 bases spanning the gap. The CDR3 runs to 14 residues. With random hexamers, about 0.45 to 1 ug RNA was reverse transcribed. TCRdb passed the immunoSEQ multiplex PCR reads through MiXCR, listing each CDR3 protein once. Of 150,000 to 200,000 distinct CDR3 sequences in the sample, about 93% were seen once. CD8+ and CD4+ T cells taken from blood had their TCR beta sequenced. Patients with Susac syndrome showed fulfilment of recently defined diagnostic criteria for definite or probable disease. TEMRA cells were enriched by FACS, and CD4+ and CD8+ T cells were negatively isolated.

The chain joins TRBV18 to TRBJ2-7, with a tentative D call TRBD2 (6 bases). Specimen: CD4+ T cells from PBMCs. This sequence originates from a human donor with Susac syndrome. CDR3 sequence reads: CASSASGLSYEQYF. DNA for the CDR3: TGTGCCAGCTCCGCCAGCGGGCTCTCCTACGAGCAGTACTTC.